This record covers a single T cell receptor (beta chain). This sample stems from a study of identical twins. V lost 5 bases to trimming and J lost 3 bases, with 13 bases between them. CDR3 length equals 13 residues. The germline CDR1 and CDR2 sequences are DFQATT and SNEGSKA (reference sequence). Template switching (which added a universal primer site) was used, and cDNA carried unique molecular identifiers. TCRdb passed the 5' RACE reads through MiXCR, listing each CDR3 protein once. The table has about 530,000 distinct CDR3 sequences, roughly 15% seen once. This same sample was also part of a study on yellow fever vaccine responses in identical twins.

What was sequenced was CD4+ T cells sorted from blood. This TCR came from a woman between 18 and 30 years old in good health. J is TRBJ1-1 and V is TRBV20-1; no clear D. Here the CDR3 reads CSAQEGGYTEAFF. The CDR3 DNA sequence: TGCAGTGCTCAAGAGGGCGGATACACTGAAGCTTTCTTT.